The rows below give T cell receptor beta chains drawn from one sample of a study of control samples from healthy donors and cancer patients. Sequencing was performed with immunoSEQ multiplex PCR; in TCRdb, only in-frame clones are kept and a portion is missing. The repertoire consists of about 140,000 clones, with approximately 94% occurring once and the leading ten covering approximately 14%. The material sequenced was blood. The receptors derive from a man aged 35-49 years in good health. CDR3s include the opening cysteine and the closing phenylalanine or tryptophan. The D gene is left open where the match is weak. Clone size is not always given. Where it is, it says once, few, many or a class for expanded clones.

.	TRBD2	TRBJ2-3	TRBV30	CAWSEAGGITSTDTQYF	TGTGCCTGGAGTGAAGCGGGAGGGATAACTAGCACAGATACGCAGTATTTT
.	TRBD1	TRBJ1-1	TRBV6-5	CASSYRMTGGHTEAFF	TGTGCCAGCAGTTACAGAATGACAGGGGGACACACTGAAGCTTTCTTT
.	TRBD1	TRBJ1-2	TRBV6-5	CASSFRQGRTDGYTF	TGTGCCAGCAGTTTTCGACAGGGAAGGACGGATGGCTACACCTTC
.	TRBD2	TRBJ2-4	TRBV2	CASSEALLAGVEKNIQYF	TGTGCCAGCAGTGAAGCCCTACTAGCGGGAGTTGAGAAAAACATTCAGTACTTC
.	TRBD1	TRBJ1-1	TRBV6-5	CASRFIQDRGTEAFF	TGTGCCAGCAGGTTTATTCAGGACAGGGGAACTGAAGCTTTCTTT
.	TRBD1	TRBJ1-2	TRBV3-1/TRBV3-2	CASSQDRSSRYGTGYGYTF	TGTGCCAGCAGCCAAGATCGTTCAAGTAGGTACGGGACAGGGTACGGCTACACCTTC
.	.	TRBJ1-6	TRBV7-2	CASSRDTSNSPLHF	TGTGCCAGCAGCAGAGACACAAGCAATTCACCCCTCCACTTT
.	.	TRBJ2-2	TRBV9	CASRGHEGLTNTGELFF	TGTGCCAGCAGGGGCCATGAGGGACTCACAAACACCGGGGAGCTGTTTTTT
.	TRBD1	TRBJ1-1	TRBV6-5	CASSSPRTGLRTEAFF	TGTGCCAGCAGTTCTCCCCGGACAGGGTTGAGGACTGAAGCTTTCTTT
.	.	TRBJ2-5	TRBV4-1	CASSPVGLQYQETQYF	TGCGCCAGCAGCCCAGTGGGGCTTCAGTACCAAGAGACCCAGTACTTC
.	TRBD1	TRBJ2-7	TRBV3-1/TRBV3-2	CASSQGTGILEQYF	TGTGCCAGCAGCCAAGGGACAGGGATTCTCGAGCAGTACTTC
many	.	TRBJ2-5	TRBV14	CASSQDPPGRGSQYF	TGTGCCAGCAGCCAAGATCCCCCAGGTAGAGGGTCCCAGTACTTC
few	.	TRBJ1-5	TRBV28	CASSFPGSNQPQHF	TGTGCCAGCAGTTTTCCCGGCTCCAATCAGCCCCAGCATTTT
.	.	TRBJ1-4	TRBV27	CASRTTGREKLFF	TGTGCCAGCAGAACTACAGGGCGGGAAAAACTGTTTTTT
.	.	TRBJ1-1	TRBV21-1	CASSKTGIGRPRGPSNTEAFF	TGTGCCAGCAGCAAAACGGGGATCGGGAGACCCAGGGGGCCGTCGAACACTGAAGCTTTCTTT
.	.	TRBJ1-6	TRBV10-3	CASSGMNSPLHF	TGTGCCTCATCAGGGATGAATTCACCCCTCCACTTT
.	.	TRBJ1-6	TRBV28	CASSLGTRDSPLHF	TGTGCCAGCAGTTTGGGGACAAGGGATTCACCCCTCCACTTT
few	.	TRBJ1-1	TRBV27	CASSLFFRGQDTEAFF	TGTGCCAGCAGTTTGTTTTTCCGGGGGCAGGACACTGAAGCTTTCTTT
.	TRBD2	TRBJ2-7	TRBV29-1	CSGGAGTIYEQYF	TGCAGCGGAGGAGCGGGAACGATCTACGAGCAGTACTTC
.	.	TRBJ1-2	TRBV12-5	CASGLVLGGSNYGYTF	TGTGCTAGTGGTTTGGTACTTGGGGGATCTAACTATGGCTACACCTTC
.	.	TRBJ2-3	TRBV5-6	CASNLGPDTDTQYF	TGTGCCAGCAATCTAGGACCAGACACAGATACGCAGTATTTT
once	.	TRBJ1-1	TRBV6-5	CASSYGPEAFF	TGTGCCAGCAGTTACGGGCCTGAAGCTTTCTTT
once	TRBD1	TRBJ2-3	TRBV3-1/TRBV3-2	CASSPRNRGPDTQYF	TGTGCCAGCAGCCCCCGGAACAGGGGTCCAGATACGCAGTATTTT
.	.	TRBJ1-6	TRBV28	CASSPARRPQYNSPLHF	TGTGCCAGCAGCCCCGCCCGGCGTCCCCAATATAATTCACCCCTCCACTTT
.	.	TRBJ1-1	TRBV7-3	CASSLDGREAFF	TGTGCCAGCAGCTTAGACGGCAGGGAAGCTTTCTTT
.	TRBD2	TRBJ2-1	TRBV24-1	CATSDNSGGSYNEQFF	TGTGCCACCAGTGATAATAGCGGGGGTTCATACAATGAGCAGTTCTTC
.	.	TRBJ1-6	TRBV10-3	CAISESGGLDSPLHF	TGTGCCATCAGTGAAAGTGGAGGGTTGGATTCACCCCTCCACTTT
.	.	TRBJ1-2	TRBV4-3	CASNPSAMRGVDGYTF	TGCGCCAGCAACCCGAGTGCGATGAGGGGGGTAGATGGCTACACCTTC
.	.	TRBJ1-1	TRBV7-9	CASSLALQGSAFF	TGTGCCAGCAGCTTAGCGCTACAGGGCTCAGCTTTCTTT
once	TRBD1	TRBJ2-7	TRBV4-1	CASSQDRQGATYEQYF	TGCGCCAGCAGCCAAGATCGACAGGGGGCCACCTACGAGCAGTACTTC
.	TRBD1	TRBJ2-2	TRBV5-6	CASSGGQGFGELFF	TGTGCCAGCAGCGGGGGACAGGGGTTCGGGGAGCTGTTTTTT
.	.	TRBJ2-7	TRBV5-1	CASSLLLSSYEQYF	TGCGCCAGCAGCTTGCTTCTGAGCTCCTACGAGCAGTACTTC
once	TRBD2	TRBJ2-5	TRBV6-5	CASRPTSGGGETQYF	TGTGCCAGCAGACCTACTAGCGGGGGTGGAGAGACCCAGTACTTC
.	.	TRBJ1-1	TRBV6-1	CASSETRSTEAFF	TGTGCCAGCAGTGAAACCAGGAGCACTGAAGCTTTCTTT
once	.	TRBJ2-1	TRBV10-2	CASSENQNDEQFF	TGCGCCAGCAGTGAGAACCAAAACGATGAGCAGTTCTTC
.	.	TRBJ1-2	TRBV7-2	CASTHPYGGNGYTF	TGTGCCAGCACCCATCCGTACGGGGGCAATGGCTACACCTTC
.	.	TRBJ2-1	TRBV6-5	CASGRLVHNEQFF	TGTGCCAGCGGTAGACTAGTCCACAATGAGCAGTTCTTC
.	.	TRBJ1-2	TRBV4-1	CASSQELRSTNYGYTF	TGCGCCAGCAGCCAAGAATTACGGTCTACTAACTATGGCTACACCTTC
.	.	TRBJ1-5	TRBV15	CATSRDRRASNQPQHF	TGTGCCACCAGCAGAGATCGCAGGGCCAGCAATCAGCCCCAGCATTTT
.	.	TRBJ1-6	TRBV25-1	CASSGQLDNSPLHF	TGTGCCAGCAGTGGTCAGCTGGATAATTCACCCCTCCACTTT
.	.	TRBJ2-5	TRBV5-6	CASSLGYLGQTQYF	TGTGCCAGCAGCTTGGGTTATCTGGGTCAGACCCAGTACTTC
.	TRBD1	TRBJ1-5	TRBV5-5	CASSLERDRGNQPQHF	TGTGCCAGCAGCTTGGAACGGGACAGGGGCAATCAGCCCCAGCATTTT
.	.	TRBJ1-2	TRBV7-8	CASSRDYNYGYTF	TGTGCCAGCAGCCGTGACTATAACTATGGCTACACCTTC
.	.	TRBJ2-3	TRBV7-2	CASSYQGGDTQYF	TGTGCCAGCAGCTATCAGGGAGGTGATACGCAGTATTTT